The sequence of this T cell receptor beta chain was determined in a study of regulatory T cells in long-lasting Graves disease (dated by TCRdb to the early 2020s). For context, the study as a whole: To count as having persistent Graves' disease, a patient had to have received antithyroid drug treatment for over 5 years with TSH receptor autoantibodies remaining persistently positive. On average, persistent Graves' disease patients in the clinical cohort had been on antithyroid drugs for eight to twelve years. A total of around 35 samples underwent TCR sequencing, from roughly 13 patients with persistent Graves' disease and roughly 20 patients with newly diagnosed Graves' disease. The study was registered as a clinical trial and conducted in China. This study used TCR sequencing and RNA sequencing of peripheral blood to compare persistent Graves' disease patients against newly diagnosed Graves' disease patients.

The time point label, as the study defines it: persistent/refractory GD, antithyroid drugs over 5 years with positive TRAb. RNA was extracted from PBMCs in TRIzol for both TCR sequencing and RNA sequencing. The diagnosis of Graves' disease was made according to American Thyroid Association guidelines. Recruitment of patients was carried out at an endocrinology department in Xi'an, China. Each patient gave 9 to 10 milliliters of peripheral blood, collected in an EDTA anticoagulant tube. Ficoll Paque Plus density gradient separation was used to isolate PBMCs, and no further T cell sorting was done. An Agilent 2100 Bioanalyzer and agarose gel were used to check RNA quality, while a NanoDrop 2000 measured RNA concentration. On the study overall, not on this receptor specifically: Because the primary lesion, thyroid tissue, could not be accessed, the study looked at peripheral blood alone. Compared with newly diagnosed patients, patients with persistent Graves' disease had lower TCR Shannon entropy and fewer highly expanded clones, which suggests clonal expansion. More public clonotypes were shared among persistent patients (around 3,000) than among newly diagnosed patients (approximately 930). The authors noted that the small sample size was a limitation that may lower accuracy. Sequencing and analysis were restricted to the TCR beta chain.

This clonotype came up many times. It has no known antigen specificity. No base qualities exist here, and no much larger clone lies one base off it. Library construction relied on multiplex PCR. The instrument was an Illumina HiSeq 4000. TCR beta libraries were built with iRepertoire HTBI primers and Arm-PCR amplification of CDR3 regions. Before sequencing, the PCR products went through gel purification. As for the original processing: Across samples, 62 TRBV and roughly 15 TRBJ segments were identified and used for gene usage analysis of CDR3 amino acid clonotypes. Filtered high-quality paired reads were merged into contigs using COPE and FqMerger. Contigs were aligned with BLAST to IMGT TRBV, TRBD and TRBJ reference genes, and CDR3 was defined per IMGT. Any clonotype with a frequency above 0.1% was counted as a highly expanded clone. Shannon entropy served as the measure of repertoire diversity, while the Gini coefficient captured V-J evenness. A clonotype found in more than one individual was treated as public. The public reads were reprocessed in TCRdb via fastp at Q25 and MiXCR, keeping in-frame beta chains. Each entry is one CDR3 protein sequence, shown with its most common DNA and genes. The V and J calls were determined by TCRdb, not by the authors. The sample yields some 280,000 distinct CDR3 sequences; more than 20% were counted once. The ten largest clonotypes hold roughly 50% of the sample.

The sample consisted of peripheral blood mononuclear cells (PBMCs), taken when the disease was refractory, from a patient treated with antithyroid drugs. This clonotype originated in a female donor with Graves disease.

The CDR3 loop reads CAWSPSGQGNQYF. The bases are TGTGCCTGGAGTCCCTCGGGACAGGGAAATCAGTACTTC. The chain uses TRBV30 and TRBJ2-5; a stretch of 9 junction bases matches TRBD1. The CDR3 runs 13 residues from the cysteine to the phenylalanine. The sequence is cut down to CDR3 DNA, 39 bases in frame from base 1. Unmatched junction bases come to 9, with V trimmed by 2 bases and J by 11 bases. The germline V gene (reference sequence) supplies CDR1 GTSNPN and CDR2 SVGIG.